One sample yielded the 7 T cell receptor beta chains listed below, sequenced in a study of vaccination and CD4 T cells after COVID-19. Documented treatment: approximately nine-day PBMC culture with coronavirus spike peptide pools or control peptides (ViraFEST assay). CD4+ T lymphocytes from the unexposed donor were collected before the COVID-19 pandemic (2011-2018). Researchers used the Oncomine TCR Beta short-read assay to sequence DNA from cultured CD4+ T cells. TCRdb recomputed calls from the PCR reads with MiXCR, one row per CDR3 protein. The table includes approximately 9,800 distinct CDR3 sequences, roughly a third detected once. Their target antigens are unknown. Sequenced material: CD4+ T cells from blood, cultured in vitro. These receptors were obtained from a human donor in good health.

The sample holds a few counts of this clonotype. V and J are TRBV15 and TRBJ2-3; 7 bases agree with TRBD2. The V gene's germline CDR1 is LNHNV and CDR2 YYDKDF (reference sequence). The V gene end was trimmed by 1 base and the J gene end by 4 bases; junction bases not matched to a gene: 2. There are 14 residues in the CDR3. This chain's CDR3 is CATSRGLASDTQYF. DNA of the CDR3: TGTGCCACCAGCAGAGGACTAGCATCAGATACGCAGTATTTT.

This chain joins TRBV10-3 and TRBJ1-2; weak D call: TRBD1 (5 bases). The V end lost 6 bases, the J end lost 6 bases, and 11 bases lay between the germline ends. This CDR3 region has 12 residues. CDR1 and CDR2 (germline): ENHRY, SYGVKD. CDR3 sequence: CAIRGEGNGYTF. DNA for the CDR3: TGTGCCATCAGAGGGGAAGGAAATGGCTACACCTTC.

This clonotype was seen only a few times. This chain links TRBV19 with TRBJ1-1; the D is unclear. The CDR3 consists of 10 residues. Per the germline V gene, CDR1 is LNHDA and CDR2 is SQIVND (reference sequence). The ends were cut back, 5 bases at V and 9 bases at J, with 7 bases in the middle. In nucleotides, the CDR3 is TGTGCCAGTAGTGAACGGCAAGCTTTCTTT. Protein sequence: CASSERQAFF.

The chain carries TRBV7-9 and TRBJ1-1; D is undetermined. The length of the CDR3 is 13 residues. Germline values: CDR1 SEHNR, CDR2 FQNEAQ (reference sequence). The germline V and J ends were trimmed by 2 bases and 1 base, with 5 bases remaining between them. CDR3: CASSLRENTEAFF. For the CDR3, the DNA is TGTGCCAGCAGCTTACGGGAGAACACTGAAGCTTTCTTT.

CDR3 region: CASSEIRLNTEAFF. The CDR3 nucleotides read TGCGCCAGCAGCGAGATTCGGCTGAACACTGAAGCTTTCTTT. V gene TRBV5-1 combines with J gene TRBJ1-1; no clear D. Trimming cost V 4 bases and J 0 bases, with 10 bases left between them. Germline V gene sequence: CDR1 SGHRS, CDR2 YFSETQ. This CDR3 contains 14 residues.

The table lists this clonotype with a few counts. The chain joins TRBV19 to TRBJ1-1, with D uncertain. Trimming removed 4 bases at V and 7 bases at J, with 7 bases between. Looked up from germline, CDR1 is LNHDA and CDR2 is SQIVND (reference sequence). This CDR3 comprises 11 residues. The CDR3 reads CASSNVGEAFF. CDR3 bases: TGTGCCAGTAGTAACGTGGGTGAAGCTTTCTTT.

The CDR3 sequence is CASTRQGLNYGYTF. The DNA of the CDR3 is TGTGCCAGCACCCGACAGGGCTTAAACTATGGCTACACCTTC. J is TRBJ1-2 and V is TRBV6-1, with 7 positions matching TRBD1. Per the germline V gene, CDR1 is MNHNS and CDR2 is SASEGT. This CDR3 region has 14 residues. V dropped 7 bases and J dropped 2; count of bases not matched to a gene: 7.